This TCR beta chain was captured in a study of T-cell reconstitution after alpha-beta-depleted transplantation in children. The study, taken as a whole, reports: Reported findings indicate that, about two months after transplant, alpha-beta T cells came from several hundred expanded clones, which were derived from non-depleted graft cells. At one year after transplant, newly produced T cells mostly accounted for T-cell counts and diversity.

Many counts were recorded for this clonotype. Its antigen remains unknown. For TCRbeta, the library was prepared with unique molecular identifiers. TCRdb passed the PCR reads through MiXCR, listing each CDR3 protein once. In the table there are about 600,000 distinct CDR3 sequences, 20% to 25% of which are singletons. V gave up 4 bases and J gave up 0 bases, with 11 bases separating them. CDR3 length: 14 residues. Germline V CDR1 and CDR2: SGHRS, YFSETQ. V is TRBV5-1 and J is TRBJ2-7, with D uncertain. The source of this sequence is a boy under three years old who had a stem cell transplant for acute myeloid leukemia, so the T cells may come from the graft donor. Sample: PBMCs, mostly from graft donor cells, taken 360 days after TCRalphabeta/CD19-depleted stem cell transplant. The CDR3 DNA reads TGCGCCAGCAGCCCCTTTGGTCTCTCCTACGAGCAGTACGTC. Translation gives CASSPFGLSYEQYV.